A selection of T cell receptor beta chains follows, all from one sample in a study of blood T cell repertoires in COVID-19. Repertoires were generated with immunoSEQ multiplex PCR, while TCRdb's copy carries only in-frame clones and drops some. The table shows roughly 500,000 clones, with more than 75% occurring only once. Sequencing was done on a sample of PBMCs or T cells enriched from blood (not recorded which). These receptors were collected from a woman in her thirties or forties who had recovered from COVID-19. CDR3s include the opening cysteine and the closing phenylalanine or tryptophan. Fields, in order: J gene, D gene, V gene, CDR3 protein, CDR3 DNA. D genes are given only for firm matches.

>TRBJ2-5|-|TRBV29-1
CSVPQGMLETQYF
TGCAGCGTGCCACAGGGAATGTTGGAGACCCAGTACTTC
>TRBJ2-1|-|TRBV19
CASKWAGRREQFF
TGTGCCAGTAAATGGGCGGGACGGCGGGAGCAGTTCTTC
>TRBJ1-3|TRBD1|TRBV30
CAWSAGGLIGNTIYF
TGTGCCTGGAGTGCAGGGGGGCTGATTGGAAACACCATATATTTT
>TRBJ2-3|TRBD2|TRBV4-3
CASSQGTSGSMADTQYF
TGCGCCAGCAGCCAAGGGACTAGCGGGAGTATGGCAGATACGCAGTATTTT
>TRBJ2-7|-|TRBV3-1/TRBV3-2
CASSQDYRPYEQYF
TGTGCCAGCAGCCAAGATTACAGGCCCTACGAGCAGTACTTC
>TRBJ1-2|-|TRBV7-8
CASSLVPGKGYTF
TGTGCCAGCAGCTTAGTACCAGGGAAAGGCTACACCTTC
>TRBJ2-1|-|TRBV4-3
CASSSNPLRVGSHDNEQFF
TGCGCCAGCAGCTCAAACCCCCTTCGGGTCGGGAGTCATGACAATGAGCAGTTCTTC
>TRBJ2-1|TRBD2|TRBV7-2
CASSLLAGFKNEQFF
TGTGCCAGCAGCTTACTAGCGGGGTTTAAAAATGAGCAGTTCTTC
>TRBJ1-1|-|TRBV19
CASREYTEAFF
TGTGCCAGTAGGGAGTACACTGAAGCTTTCTTT
>TRBJ1-6|-|TRBV5-1
CASRRNRLESPLHF
TGCGCCAGCAGAAGGAACAGGCTTGAGTCTCCCCTCCACTTT
>TRBJ2-7|TRBD1|TRBV7-4
CASSLVSVRDRTYEQYF
TGTGCCAGCAGCTTAGTATCAGTCCGGGACAGGACCTACGAGCAGTACTTC
>TRBJ2-1|-|TRBV10-3
CAISESRGHGNEQFF
TGTGCCATCAGTGAGTCAAGGGGCCACGGCAATGAGCAGTTCTTC
>TRBJ1-4|-|TRBV4-3
CASSHPGEKLFF
TGCGCCAGCAGCCATCCAGGTGAAAAACTGTTTTTT
>TRBJ2-7|-|TRBV20-1
CSASQGTVLYEQYF
TGCAGTGCTAGTCAGGGGACGGTCCTCTACGAGCAGTACTTC
>TRBJ1-3|-|TRBV19
CASAGAGNTIYF
TGTGCCAGTGCAGGGGCTGGAAACACCATATATTTT
>TRBJ2-5|-|TRBV30
CAWTMGLIQETQYF
TGTGCCTGGACCATGGGACTTATCCAAGAGACCCAGTACTTC
>TRBJ1-1|-|TRBV27
CASRRWAGEKGTEAFF
TGTGCCAGCAGGAGGTGGGCAGGGGAAAAAGGCACTGAAGCTTTCTTT
>TRBJ1-6|TRBD1|TRBV6-4
CASSDSGQGASPLHF
TGTGCCAGCAGTGACTCGGGACAGGGGGCTTCACCCCTCCACTTT
>TRBJ1-1|-|TRBV4-2
CASSQGGTQNTEAFF
TGTGCCAGCAGCCAAGGAGGCACTCAGAACACTGAAGCTTTCTTT
>TRBJ2-1|TRBD2|TRBV7-2
CASSLVVRAGVSWDNEQFF
TGTGCCAGCAGCTTAGTGGTCCGAGCGGGAGTGTCTTGGGACAATGAGCAGTTCTTC
>TRBJ2-5|-|TRBV11-2
CASSLVPGETQYF
TGTGCCAGCAGCTTAGTTCCAGGAGAGACCCAGTACTTC
>TRBJ1-5|-|TRBV19
CASSINSDSNQPQHF
TGTGCCAGTAGTATAAACAGTGATAGCAATCAGCCCCAGCATTTT
>TRBJ2-1|-|TRBV5-1
CASSLAGHDNEQFF
TGCGCCAGCAGCTTGGCCGGACATGACAATGAGCAGTTCTTC